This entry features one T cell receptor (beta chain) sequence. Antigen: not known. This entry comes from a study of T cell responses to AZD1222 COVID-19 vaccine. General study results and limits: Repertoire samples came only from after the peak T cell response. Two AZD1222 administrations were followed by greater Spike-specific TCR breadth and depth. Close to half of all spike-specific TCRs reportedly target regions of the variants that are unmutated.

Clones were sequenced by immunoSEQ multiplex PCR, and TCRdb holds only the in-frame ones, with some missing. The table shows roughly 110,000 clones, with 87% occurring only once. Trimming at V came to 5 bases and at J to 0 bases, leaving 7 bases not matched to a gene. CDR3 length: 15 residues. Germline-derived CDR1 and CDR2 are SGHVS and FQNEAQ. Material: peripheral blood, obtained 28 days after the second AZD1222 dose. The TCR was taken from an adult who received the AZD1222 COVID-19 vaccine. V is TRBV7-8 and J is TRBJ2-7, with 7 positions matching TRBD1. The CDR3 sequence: CASSHGWDSSYEQYF. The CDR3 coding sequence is TGTGCCAGCAGCCATGGCTGGGACAGCTCCTACGAGCAGTACTTC.